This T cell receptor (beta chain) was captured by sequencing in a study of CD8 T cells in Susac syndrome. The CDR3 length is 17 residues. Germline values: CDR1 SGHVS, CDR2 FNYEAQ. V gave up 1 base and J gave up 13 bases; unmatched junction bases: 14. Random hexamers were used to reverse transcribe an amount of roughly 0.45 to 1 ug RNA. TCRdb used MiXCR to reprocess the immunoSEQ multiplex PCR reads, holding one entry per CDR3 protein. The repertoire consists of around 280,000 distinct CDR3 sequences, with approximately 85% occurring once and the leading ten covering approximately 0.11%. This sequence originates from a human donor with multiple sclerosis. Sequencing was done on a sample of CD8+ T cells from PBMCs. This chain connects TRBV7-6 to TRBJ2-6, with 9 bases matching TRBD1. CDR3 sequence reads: CASSLGPGQGKISVLTF. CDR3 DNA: TGTGCCAGCAGCTTAGGACCGGGACAGGGAAAAATCTCGGTCCTGACTTTC.